This T cell receptor (beta chain) was profiled in a study of beta chain features in type 1 diabetes. Study-wide findings and caveats: Here, the possible influence of HLA type (on TCRB rearrangement) remained unresolved. Moderately but significantly shorter TCRB CDR3s were found in Type 1 diabetes patients in all four CD4+ subsets.

The sequenced template was cDNA made from the entire isolated RNA. TCRdb's copy holds only in-frame clones and misses some; the assay was immunoSEQ multiplex PCR. The sample contains some 290,000 clones, 20% to 25% of which appear only once. This CDR3 is 18 amino acids long. CDR1 SGDLS and CDR2 YYNGEE come from the germline V gene. V lost 0 bases, J lost 2 bases, and 10 bases stayed unmatched. Details on this clone: Antigen unknown.

One heparinised blood draw averaging around 100 mL was given by each donor. Populations obtained by sorting all exceeded 95% purity. The chain carries TRBV9 and TRBJ2-5, with 10 bases fitting TRBD2. This TCR derives from a woman in her twenties or thirties with type 1 diabetes. The material sequenced was naive CD4+ T cells from blood. DNA of the CDR3: TGTGCCAGCAGCGTAGCGGCTAGCGGGAGAGGGGGTCAAGAGACCCAGTACTTC. Amino acids: CASSVAASGRGGQETQYF. Variable domain in full (rest from reference TRBV9 and TRBJ2-5): DSGVTQTPKHLITATGQRVTLRCSPRSGDLSVYWYQQSLDQGLQFLIQYYNGEERAKGNILERFSAQQFPDLHSELNLSSLELGDSALYFCASSVAASGRGGQETQYFGPGTRLLVL.